This T cell receptor beta chain was sequenced during a study of blood T cells in healthy people across ages. The CDR3 runs to 13 residues. The germline V and J ends were trimmed by 6 bases and 5 bases, with 10 bases remaining between them. Sample-barcoded 5' priming and a J-beta primer mix drove a second PCR of 7 to 11 cycles. TCRdb redid the calling of the 5' RACE reads with MiXCR, one entry per CDR3 protein. The sample carries about 760,000 distinct CDR3 sequences, roughly 56% recorded once. The rearrangement links TRBV12-3 or TRBV12-4 to TRBJ2-2, with D uncertain. The receptor was derived from a man aged 35-49 years in good health. The specimen was blood. In nucleotides, the CDR3 is TGTGCCAGCAGCCCGCAACCTACCGGGGAGCTGTTTTTT. Translated, it gives CASSPQPTGELFF.